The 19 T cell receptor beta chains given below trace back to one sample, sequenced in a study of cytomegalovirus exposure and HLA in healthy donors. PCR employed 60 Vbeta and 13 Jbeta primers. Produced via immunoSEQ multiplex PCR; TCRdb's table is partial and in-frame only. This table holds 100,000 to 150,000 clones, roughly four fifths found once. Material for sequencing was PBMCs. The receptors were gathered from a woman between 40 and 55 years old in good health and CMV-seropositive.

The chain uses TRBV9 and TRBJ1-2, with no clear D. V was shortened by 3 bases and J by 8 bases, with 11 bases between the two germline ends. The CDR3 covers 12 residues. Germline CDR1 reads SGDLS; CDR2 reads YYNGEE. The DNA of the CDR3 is TGTGCCAGCAGCGCTCTTGGAGAGGGCTACACCTTC. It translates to CASSALGEGYTF.

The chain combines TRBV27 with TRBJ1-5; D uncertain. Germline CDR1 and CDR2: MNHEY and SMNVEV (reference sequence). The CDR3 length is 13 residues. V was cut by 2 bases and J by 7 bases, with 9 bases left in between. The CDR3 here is CASSLVGEQPQHF. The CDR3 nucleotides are TGTGCCAGCAGTTTAGTGGGAGAACAGCCCCAGCATTTT.

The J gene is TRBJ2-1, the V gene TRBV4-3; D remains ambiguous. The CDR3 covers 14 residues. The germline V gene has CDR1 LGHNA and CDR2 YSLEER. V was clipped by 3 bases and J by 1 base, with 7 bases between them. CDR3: CASSQEWSYNEQFF. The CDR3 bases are TGCGCCAGCAGCCAGGAGTGGTCCTACAATGAGCAGTTCTTC.

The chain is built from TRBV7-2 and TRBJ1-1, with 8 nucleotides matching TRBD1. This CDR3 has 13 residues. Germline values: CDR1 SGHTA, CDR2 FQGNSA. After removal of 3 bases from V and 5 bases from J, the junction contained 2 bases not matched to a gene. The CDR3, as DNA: TGTGCCAGCAGCTTTCAGGGGGCTACTGAAGCTTTCTTT. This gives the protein CASSFQGATEAFF.

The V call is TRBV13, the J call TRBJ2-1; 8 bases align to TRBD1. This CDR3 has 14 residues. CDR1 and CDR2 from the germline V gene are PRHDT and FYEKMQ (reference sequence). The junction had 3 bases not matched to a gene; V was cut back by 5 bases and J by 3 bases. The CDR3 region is CASSPDRVYNEQFF. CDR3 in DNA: TGTGCCAGCAGCCCGGACAGGGTCTACAATGAGCAGTTCTTC.

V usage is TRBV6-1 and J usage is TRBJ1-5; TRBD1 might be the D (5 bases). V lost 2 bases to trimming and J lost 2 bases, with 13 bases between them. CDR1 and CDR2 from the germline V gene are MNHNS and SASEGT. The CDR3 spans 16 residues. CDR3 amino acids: CASSETLTGGNQPQHF. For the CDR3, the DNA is TGTGCCAGCAGTGAAACATTAACGGGGGGCAATCAGCCCCAGCATTTT.

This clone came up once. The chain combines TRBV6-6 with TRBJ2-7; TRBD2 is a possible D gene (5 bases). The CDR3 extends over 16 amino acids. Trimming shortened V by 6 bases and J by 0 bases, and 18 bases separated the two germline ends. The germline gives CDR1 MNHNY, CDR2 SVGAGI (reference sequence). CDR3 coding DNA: TGTGCCAGCAGCGGCCGTCGGACCGGACTCTCCTACGAGCAGTACTTC. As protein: CASSGRRTGLSYEQYF.

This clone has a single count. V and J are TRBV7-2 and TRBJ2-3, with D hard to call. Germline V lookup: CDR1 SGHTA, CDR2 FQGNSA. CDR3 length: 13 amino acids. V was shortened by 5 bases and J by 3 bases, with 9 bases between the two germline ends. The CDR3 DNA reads TGTGCCAGCAGCCTACCCCAAACAGATACGCAGTATTTT. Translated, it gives CASSLPQTDTQYF.

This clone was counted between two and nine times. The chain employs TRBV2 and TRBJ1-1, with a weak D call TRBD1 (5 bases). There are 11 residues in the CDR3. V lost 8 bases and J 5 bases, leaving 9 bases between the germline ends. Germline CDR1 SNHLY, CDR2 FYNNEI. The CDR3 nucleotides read TGTGCCAGCCCTGGGGCTACTGAAGCTTTCTTT. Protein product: CASPGATEAFF.

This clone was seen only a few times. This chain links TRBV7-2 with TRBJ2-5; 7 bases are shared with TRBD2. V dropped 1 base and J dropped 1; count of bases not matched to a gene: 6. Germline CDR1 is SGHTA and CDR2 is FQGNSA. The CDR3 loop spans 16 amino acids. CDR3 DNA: TGTGCCAGCAGCTTAGTGCTAGCGGTAGCCCAAGAGACCCAGTACTTC. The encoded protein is CASSLVLAVAQETQYF.

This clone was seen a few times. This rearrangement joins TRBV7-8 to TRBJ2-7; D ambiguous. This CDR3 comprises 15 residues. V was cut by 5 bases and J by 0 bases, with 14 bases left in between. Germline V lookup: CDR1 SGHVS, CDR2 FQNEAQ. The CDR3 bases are TGTGCCAGCAGCCCCCTCAGCGTGAGCTCCTACGAGCAGTACTTC. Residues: CASSPLSVSSYEQYF.

For the CDR3, the DNA is TGTGCCTGGAGTGTACGCAGAAACACCGGGGAGCTGTTTTTT. Amino acid sequence: CAWSVRRNTGELFF. V gene TRBV30 combines with J gene TRBJ2-2; D gene unclear. The V end was cut by 0 bases, the J end by 2 bases, with 7 bases between. The CDR3 has 14 amino acids. Germline V lookup: CDR1 GTSNPN, CDR2 SVGIG (reference sequence).

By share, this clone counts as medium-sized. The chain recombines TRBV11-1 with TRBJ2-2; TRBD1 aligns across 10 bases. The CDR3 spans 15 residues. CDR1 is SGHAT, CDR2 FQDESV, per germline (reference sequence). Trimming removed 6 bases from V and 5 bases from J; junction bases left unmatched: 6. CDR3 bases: TGTGCCAGCAGACCCCCGGGACAGGGGACCGGGGAGCTGTTTTTT. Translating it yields CASRPPGQGTGELFF.

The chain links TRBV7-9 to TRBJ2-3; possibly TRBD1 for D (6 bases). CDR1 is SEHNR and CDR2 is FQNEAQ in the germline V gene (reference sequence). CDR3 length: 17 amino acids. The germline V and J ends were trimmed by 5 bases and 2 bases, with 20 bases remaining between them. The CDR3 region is CASSPRTELGATDTQYF. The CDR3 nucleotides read TGTGCCAGCAGCCCAAGGACCGAATTGGGGGCCACAGATACGCAGTATTTT.

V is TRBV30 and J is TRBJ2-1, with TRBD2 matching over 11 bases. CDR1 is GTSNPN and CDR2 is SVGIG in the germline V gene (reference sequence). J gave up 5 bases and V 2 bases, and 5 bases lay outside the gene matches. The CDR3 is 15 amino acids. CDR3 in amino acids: CAWSTTSGRHNEQFF. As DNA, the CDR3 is TGTGCCTGGAGTACCACTAGCGGGAGACACAATGAGCAGTTCTTC.

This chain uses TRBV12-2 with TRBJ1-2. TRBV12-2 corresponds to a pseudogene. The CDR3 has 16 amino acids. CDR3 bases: TGTGCAAGTCGCTTCCCCGGTCATGTTGCTAACTATGGCTACACCTTC. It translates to CASRFPGHVANYGYTF.

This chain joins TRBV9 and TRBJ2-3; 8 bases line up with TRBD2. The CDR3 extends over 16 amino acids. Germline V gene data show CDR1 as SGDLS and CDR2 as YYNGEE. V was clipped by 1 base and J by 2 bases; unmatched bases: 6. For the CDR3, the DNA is TGTGCCAGCAGCGTAATCTCTAGCGGGTTCACAGATACGCAGTATTTT. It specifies CASSVISSGFTDTQYF.

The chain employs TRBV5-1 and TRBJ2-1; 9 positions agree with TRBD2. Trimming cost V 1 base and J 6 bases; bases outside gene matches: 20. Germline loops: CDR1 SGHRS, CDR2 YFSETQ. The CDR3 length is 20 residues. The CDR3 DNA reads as TGCGCCAGCAGCTTGTTGGGGGGGGCTAGCGGGAAAGGCGCGATCAATGAGCAGTTCTTC. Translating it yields CASSLLGGASGKGAINEQFF.

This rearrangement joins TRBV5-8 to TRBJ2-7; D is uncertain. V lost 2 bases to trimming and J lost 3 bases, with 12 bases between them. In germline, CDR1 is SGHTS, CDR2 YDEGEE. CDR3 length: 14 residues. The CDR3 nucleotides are TGTGCCAGCAGCTTCCTAGACGCCATCTACGAGCAGTACTTC. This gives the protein CASSFLDAIYEQYF.